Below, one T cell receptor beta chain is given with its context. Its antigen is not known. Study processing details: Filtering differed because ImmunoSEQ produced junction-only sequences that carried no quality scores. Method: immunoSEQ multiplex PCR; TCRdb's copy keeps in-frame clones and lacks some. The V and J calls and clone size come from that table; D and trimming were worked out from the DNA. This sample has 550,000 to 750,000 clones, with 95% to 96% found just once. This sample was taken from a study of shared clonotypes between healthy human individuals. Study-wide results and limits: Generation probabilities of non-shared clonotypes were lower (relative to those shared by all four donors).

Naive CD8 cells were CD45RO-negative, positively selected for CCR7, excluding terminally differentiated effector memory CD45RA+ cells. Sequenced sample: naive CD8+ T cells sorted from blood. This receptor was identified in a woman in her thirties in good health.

The CDR3 DNA sequence: TGTGCCAGCAGTTACGGACCCCAGCTGCCGCCAGAGCAACCGTACTTC. This gives the protein CASSYGPQLPPEQPYF. J is TRBJ2-5 and V is TRBV6-6; D is uncertain. Germline V gene sequence: CDR1 MNHNY, CDR2 SVGAGI (reference sequence). V was shortened by 2 bases and J by 13 bases, with 26 bases between the two germline ends. This CDR3 region has 16 residues.